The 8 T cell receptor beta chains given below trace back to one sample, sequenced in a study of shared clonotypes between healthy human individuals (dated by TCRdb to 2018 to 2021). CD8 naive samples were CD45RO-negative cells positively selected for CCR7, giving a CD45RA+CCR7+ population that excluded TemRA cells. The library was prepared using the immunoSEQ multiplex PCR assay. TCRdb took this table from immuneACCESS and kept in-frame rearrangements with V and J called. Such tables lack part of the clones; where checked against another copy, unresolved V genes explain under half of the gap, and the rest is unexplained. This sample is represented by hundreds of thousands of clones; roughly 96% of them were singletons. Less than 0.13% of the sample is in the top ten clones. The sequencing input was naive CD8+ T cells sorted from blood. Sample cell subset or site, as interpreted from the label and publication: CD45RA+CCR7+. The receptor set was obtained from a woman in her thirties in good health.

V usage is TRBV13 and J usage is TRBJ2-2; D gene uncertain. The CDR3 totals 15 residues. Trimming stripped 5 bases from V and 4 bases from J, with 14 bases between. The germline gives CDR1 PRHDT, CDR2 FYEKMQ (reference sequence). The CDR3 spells CASSAQGPATGELFF. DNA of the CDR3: TGTGCCAGCAGCGCCCAAGGGCCGGCCACCGGGGAGCTGTTTTTT.

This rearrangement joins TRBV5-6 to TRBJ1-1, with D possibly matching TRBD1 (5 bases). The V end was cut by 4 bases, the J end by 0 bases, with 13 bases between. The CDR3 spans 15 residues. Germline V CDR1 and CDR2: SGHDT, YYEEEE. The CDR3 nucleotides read TGTGCCAGCAGCCTTCGGCGACAGTTGAACACTGAAGCTTTCTTT. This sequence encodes CASSLRRQLNTEAFF.

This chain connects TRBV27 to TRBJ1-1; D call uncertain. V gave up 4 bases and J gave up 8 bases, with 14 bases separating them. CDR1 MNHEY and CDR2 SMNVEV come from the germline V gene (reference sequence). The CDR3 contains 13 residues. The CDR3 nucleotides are TGTGCCAGCAGTTCCAATTCCCTTGGAGAAGCTTTCTTT. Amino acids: CASSSNSLGEAFF.

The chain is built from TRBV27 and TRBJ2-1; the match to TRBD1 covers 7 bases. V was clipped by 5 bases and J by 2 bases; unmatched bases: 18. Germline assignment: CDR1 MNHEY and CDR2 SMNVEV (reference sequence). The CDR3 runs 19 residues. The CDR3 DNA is TGTGCCAGCAGTACTAGTACACCGGGACAGTCCGACACCTACAATGAGCAGTTCTTC. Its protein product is CASSTSTPGQSDTYNEQFF.

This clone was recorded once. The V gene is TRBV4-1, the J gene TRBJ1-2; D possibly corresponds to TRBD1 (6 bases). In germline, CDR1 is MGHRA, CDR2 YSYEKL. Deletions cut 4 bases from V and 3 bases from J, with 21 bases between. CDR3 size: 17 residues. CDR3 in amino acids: CASSPTKGGVSHYGYTF. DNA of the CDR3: TGCGCCAGCAGCCCGACTAAGGGGGGGGTTTCGCACTATGGCTACACCTTC.

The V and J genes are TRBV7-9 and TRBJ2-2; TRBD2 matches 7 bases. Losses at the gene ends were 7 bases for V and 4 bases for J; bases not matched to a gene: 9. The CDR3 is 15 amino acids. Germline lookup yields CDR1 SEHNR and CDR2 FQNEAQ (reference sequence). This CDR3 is CASTPEGGVTGELFF. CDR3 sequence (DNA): TGTGCCAGCACCCCGGAGGGAGGGGTCACCGGGGAGCTGTTTTTT.

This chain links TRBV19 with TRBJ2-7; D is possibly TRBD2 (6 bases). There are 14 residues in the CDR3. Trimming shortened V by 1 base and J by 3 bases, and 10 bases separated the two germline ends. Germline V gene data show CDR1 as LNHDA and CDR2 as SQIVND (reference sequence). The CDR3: CASSIGGTLYEQYF. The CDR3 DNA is TGTGCCAGTAGTATAGGGGGGACTCTCTACGAGCAGTACTTC. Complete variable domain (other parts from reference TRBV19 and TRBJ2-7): DGGITQSPKYLFRKEGQNVTLSCEQNLNHDAMYWYRQDPGQGLRLIYYSQIVNDFQKGDIAEGYSVSREKKESFPLTVTSAQKNPTAFYLCASSIGGTLYEQYFGPGTRLTVT.

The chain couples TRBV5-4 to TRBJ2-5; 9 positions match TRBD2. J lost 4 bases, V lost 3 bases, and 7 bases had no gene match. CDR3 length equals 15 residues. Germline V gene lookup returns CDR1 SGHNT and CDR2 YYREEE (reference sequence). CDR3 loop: CASSSTSGPRETQYF. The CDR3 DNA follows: TGTGCCAGCAGCTCGACTAGCGGACCCAGAGAGACCCAGTACTTC.